This entry lists 3 T cell receptor beta chains sequenced from one sample in a study of T cell responses to AZD1222 COVID-19 vaccine. TCRdb keeps only in-frame clones here, not all; method: immunoSEQ multiplex PCR. The data hold 90,000 to 120,000 clones, with around nine tenths observed a single time. Sequences were derived from peripheral blood, sampled 28 days after the second AZD1222 dose. Receptor source: an adult who received the AZD1222 COVID-19 vaccine.

J is TRBJ2-5 and V is TRBV18, with TRBD1 matching over 8 bases. The CDR3 has 15 residues. V dropped 4 bases and J dropped 0; count of bases not matched to a gene: 4. Germline CDR1 KGHSH, CDR2 LQKENI. The CDR3 spells CASSRNRGDQETQYF. DNA for the CDR3: TGTGCCAGCTCACGGAACAGGGGGGACCAAGAGACCCAGTACTTC.

V gene TRBV28 combines with J gene TRBJ1-6, with a possible D match to TRBD1 (5 bases). Trimming cost V 5 bases and J 7 bases, with 15 bases left between them. Germline V gene data show CDR1 as MDHEN and CDR2 as SYDVKM. The CDR3 has 15 residues. CDR3 in amino acids: CASSPVQVRNSPLHF. The CDR3 DNA reads as TGTGCCAGCAGTCCTGTACAGGTCCGAAATTCACCCCTCCACTTT.

This clone was found once. The chain employs TRBV2 and TRBJ1-2; possible D gene TRBD1, 5 bases. Deletions cut 8 bases from V and 3 bases from J, with 13 bases between. Germline CDR1 reads SNHLY; CDR2 reads FYNNEI. The CDR3 sequence is 13 residues long. CDR3 DNA: TGTGCCAGCGTAAGCCTGGGGGACTATGGCTACACCTTC. Translated: CASVSLGDYGYTF.